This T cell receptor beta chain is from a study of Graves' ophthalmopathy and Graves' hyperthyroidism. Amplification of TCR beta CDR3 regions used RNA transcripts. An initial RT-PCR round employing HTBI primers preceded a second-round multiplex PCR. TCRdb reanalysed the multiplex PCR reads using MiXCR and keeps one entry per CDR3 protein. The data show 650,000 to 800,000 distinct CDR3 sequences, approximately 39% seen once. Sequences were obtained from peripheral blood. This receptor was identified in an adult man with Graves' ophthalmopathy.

The CDR3 sequence is CSARDLGEHEQYF. CDR3 DNA sequence: TGCAGTGCTAGAGATCTTGGGGAGCACGAGCAGTACTTC. The chain links TRBV20-1 to TRBJ2-7, with TRBD2 as a possible D gene (5 bases). V was pared by 0 bases and J by 5 bases, with 11 bases between. The CDR3 totals 13 residues. Germline CDR1 is DFQATT and CDR2 is SNEGSKA (reference sequence).